The source of this T cell receptor beta chain is a study of shared clonotypes between healthy human individuals. Overall study findings and caveats: Clonotype sharing across several donors was observed for 4% to 6.5% of naive CD4 clonotypes.

Regarding this clone: No antigen is known for it.

Assay: immunoSEQ multiplex PCR; the TCRdb copy retains only in-frame clones and omits some. Of 600,000 to 700,000 clones listed, more than 70% were seen once; the top ten hold around 2%. The trim removed 5 bases at V and 7 bases at J, leaving 9 bases unmatched. This CDR3 region has 15 residues. Germline V lookup: CDR1 SEHNR, CDR2 FQNEAQ (reference sequence). The source material was memory CD4+ T cells sorted from blood. Specified subset: CD45RA-negative fraction. This receptor was taken from a woman in her thirties in good health. V gene TRBV7-9 combines with J gene TRBJ1-2; 11 bases agree with TRBD1. The CDR3 coding sequence is TGTGCCAGCAGCAGGACCGGGACAGGGGGAATTGGCTACACCTTC. As protein: CASSRTGTGGIGYTF.